What follows is one T cell receptor beta chain and its context. The data stem from a study of cytomegalovirus exposure and HLA in healthy donors. Study-wide context: A data release that came early held 75 million to 85 million unique TCRs from HLA-typed donors.

Researchers ran the PCR with 60 Vbeta and 13 Jbeta primers. Using immunoSEQ multiplex PCR, the repertoire was profiled, and TCRdb retains in-frame clones only, with some absent. The repertoire holds roughly 180,000 clones, roughly 80% seen once, with over 0.65% in the top ten. Sequencing was carried out using PBMCs. This sequence was found in a young woman in good health and CMV-seronegative.

The CDR3 loop reads CASGTGVTNTEAFF. CDR3 in DNA: TGCGCCAGCGGGACAGGGGTCACGAACACTGAAGCTTTCTTT. The chain is built from TRBV5-1 and TRBJ1-1; 10 bases fit TRBD1. This CDR3 contains 14 residues. V lost 7 bases and J lost 1; bases outside the gene matches: 4. Looked up from germline, CDR1 is SGHRS and CDR2 is YFSETQ.